One and the same sample provided the 21 T cell receptor beta chains below, sequenced in a study of T cells in Graves' hyperthyroidism and ophthalmopathy. Using RNA transcripts as the source, TCR beta CDR3 regions were amplified. A first-round RT-PCR of the TCR CDR3 used the HTBI primer set. From the multiplex PCR reads, TCRdb called clonotypes with MiXCR, one entry per CDR3 protein. The data hold some 490,000 distinct CDR3 sequences, with 22% observed a single time. Sequencing used blood. Receptor source: a woman between 70 and 85 years old with Graves' ophthalmopathy.

The chain employs TRBV20-1 and TRBJ2-3; D ambiguous. Germline V CDR1 and CDR2: DFQATT, SNEGSKA (reference sequence). The CDR3 sequence is 14 residues long. V was pared by 0 bases and J by 6 bases, with 13 bases between. The CDR3 region is CSARDLPHSDTQYF. The CDR3 bases are TGCAGTGCTAGAGATCTGCCTCATTCCGATACGCAGTATTTT.

In this sample, this clonotype turned up many times. J is TRBJ1-2 and V is TRBV12-3 or TRBV12-4; a weak D match, TRBD1 (5 bases). This CDR3 has 16 residues. Trimming took 7 bases from V and 2 from J, leaving 20 bases between them. In DNA, the CDR3 is TGTGCCAGCACCGTTTCCGGGGGAGGGTCAAACTATGGCTACACCTTC. It codes for CASTVSGGGSNYGYTF.

This clonotype was seen ten or more times. The J gene is TRBJ2-7, the V gene TRBV11-2, with 7 bases that match TRBD1. The ends lost 4 bases at V and 7 bases at J; junction bases unmatched: 16. This CDR3 spans 16 amino acids. Germline CDR1 and CDR2: SGHAT and FQNNGV. This CDR3 reads CASSSHWTGSLEEQYF. The CDR3 nucleotides are TGTGCCAGCAGCTCCCATTGGACAGGATCCTTGGAGGAGCAGTACTTC.

For this clonotype: It is likely a read error, because the conserved phenylalanine at the end of the CDR3 is missing. The V and J genes are TRBV30 and TRBJ2-3; 10 nucleotides align to TRBD2. V trimming: 2 bases; J trimming: 3 bases; junction bases outside the gene matches: 5. The CDR3 length is 15 residues. Germline V CDR1 and CDR2: GTSNPN, SVGIG (reference sequence). CDR3 loop: CAWSTGTSETDTQYS. DNA for the CDR3: TGTGCCTGGAGTACGGGGACTAGCGAGACAGATACGCAGTATTCT.

The sample holds one count of this clonotype. The rearrangement joins TRBV18 to TRBJ1-4; 7 positions agree with TRBD1. The trim removed 3 bases at V and 4 bases at J, leaving 5 bases unmatched. There are 15 residues in the CDR3. Germline CDR1 reads KGHSH; CDR2 reads LQKENI. The CDR3 DNA reads as TGTGCCAGCTCACCTGGGACAGAAAATAATGAAAAACTGTTTTTT. Residues: CASSPGTENNEKLFF.

Ten or more counts support this clonotype. The chain carries TRBV7-2 and TRBJ1-1; D possibly corresponds to TRBD1 (6 bases). The CDR3 runs 14 residues. Trimming stripped 8 bases from V and 0 bases from J, with 13 bases between. Germline CDR1 reads SGHTA; CDR2 reads FQGNSA. Here the CDR3 DNA reads TGTGCCAGCGGACTGGGGGCTATGAACACTGAAGCTTTCTTT. This translates into CASGLGAMNTEAFF.

V gene TRBV19 combines with J gene TRBJ2-1; D uncertain. The germline CDR1 and CDR2 sequences are LNHDA and SQIVND (reference sequence). The CDR3 runs 14 residues. The V end lost 3 bases, the J end lost 9 bases, and 15 bases lay between the germline ends. CDR3 nucleotides: TGTGCCAGTAGTATTAGGGTGTGGGGAATTGAGCAGTTCTTC. Translated, it gives CASSIRVWGIEQFF.

This chain joins TRBV20-1 and TRBJ1-5, with D unresolved. Trimming left V 1 base short and J 2 bases short, with 12 bases between. The CDR3 is 15 residues long. Germline CDR1 reads DFQATT; CDR2 reads SNEGSKA (reference sequence). The CDR3: CSARAGRGRNQPQHF. The CDR3 nucleotides read TGCAGTGCTAGAGCCGGACGGGGTCGCAATCAGCCCCAGCATTTT.

Only a few counts were recorded for this clonotype. The J gene is TRBJ2-7, the V gene TRBV9; a possible D gene is TRBD1 (6 bases). CDR3 length: 15 residues. Germline V gene lookup returns CDR1 SGDLS and CDR2 YYNGEE. Trimming took 4 bases from V and 3 from J, leaving 17 bases between them. The CDR3 here is CASSKEQQGIYEQYF. CDR3 bases: TGTGCCAGCAGCAAAGAACAACAGGGAATCTACGAGCAGTACTTC.

This clonotype was observed a few times. V gene TRBV12-3 or TRBV12-4 combines with J gene TRBJ1-6; D unresolved. The V end lost 8 bases, the J end lost 8 bases, and 16 bases lay between the germline ends. This CDR3 is built from 14 residues. CDR3 in amino acids: CASALAGFDSPLHF. As DNA, the CDR3 is TGTGCCAGCGCATTAGCCGGTTTTGATTCACCCCTCCACTTT.

The V call is TRBV30, the J call TRBJ1-1; 9 nucleotides align to TRBD1. The CDR3 length is 14 residues. V lost 5 bases, J lost 11 bases, and 15 bases stayed unmatched. Germline assignment: CDR1 GTSNPN and CDR2 SVGIG (reference sequence). CDR3 coding DNA: TGTGCCTGGGTTACAGGGGGCCTTGGTCGGGATGCTTTCTTT. Translating it yields CAWVTGGLGRDAFF.

The chain employs TRBV30 and TRBJ2-2; D gene ambiguous. This CDR3 contains 15 residues. Trimming cost V 0 bases and J 1 base, with 9 bases left between them. From germline, CDR1 is GTSNPN and CDR2 SVGIG (reference sequence). CDR3 nucleotide sequence: TGTGCCTGGAGTGTTGGGCAGTGGAACACCGGGGAGCTGTTTTTT. It specifies CAWSVGQWNTGELFF.

This clonotype was observed many times. The chain uses TRBV11-1 and TRBJ1-1; a possible D gene is TRBD1 (6 bases). Trimming took off 4 bases at V and 9 bases at J, with 15 bases between the two ends. Germline V gene sequence: CDR1 SGHAT, CDR2 FQDESV (reference sequence). The CDR3 is 13 amino acids. The CDR3 region has the DNA TGTGCCAGCAGCTCCAGAACCGGGACAAAAGCTTTCTTT. Protein: CASSSRTGTKAFF.

The chain combines TRBV29-1 with TRBJ1-3; D ambiguous. Germline V gene data show CDR1 as SQVTM and CDR2 as ANQGSEA. V lost 6 bases and J 4 bases, leaving 13 bases between the germline ends. This CDR3 region has 13 residues. The CDR3 DNA reads as TGCAGCGTGCTTGACTCGTCCGGAAACACCATATATTTT. As protein: CSVLDSSGNTIYF.

The chain carries TRBV3-1 and TRBJ2-1; 8 positions agree with TRBD1. The trim removed 3 bases at V and 0 bases at J, leaving 4 bases unmatched. In germline, CDR1 is LGHDT, CDR2 YNNKEL (reference sequence). This CDR3 has 16 residues. The CDR3 DNA follows: TGTGCCAGCAGCCAGGACAGGGCTAGCTCCTACAATGAGCAGTTCTTC. It is translated as CASSQDRASSYNEQFF.

The genes are TRBV27 and TRBJ2-7; weak D call: TRBD2 (6 bases). This CDR3 region has 9 residues. Deletions cut 7 bases from V and 12 bases from J, with 10 bases between. Germline V gives CDR1 MNHEY, CDR2 SMNVEV (reference sequence). CDR3 in DNA: TGTGCCAGCATGGAGGGGCTGTACTTC. Its translation is CASMEGLYF.

Comment on this clonotype: Being one base from a much bigger clone, this may be a read error. The CDR3 ends on some other residue instead of the conserved phenylalanine or tryptophan, so this is likely a read error. The chain links TRBV3-1 to TRBJ1-1, with a possible D match to TRBD1 (5 bases). The V end lost 4 bases, the J end lost 3 bases, and 9 bases lay between the germline ends. CDR1 LGHDT and CDR2 YNNKEL come from the germline V gene (reference sequence). The CDR3 runs 13 residues. The CDR3 spells CASSRTRDTEAFL. The CDR3 DNA sequence: TGTGCCAGCAGCCGAACCAGGGACACTGAAGCTTTCCTT.

This clonotype came up many times. This rearrangement joins TRBV2 to TRBJ2-7; D is undetermined. V gave up 3 bases and J gave up 6 bases, with 18 bases separating them. Germline V CDR1 and CDR2: SNHLY, FYNNEI. This CDR3 has 15 residues. The CDR3, as DNA: TGTGCCAGCAGTGAGTACAGCCCCCCGCTCGGCGAGCAGTACTTC. As protein: CASSEYSPPLGEQYF.

This clonotype has only a few counts. The genes are TRBV30 and TRBJ1-2; D unclear. The V gene's germline CDR1 is GTSNPN and CDR2 SVGIG (reference sequence). Trimming took 2 bases from V and 2 from J, leaving 3 bases between them. This CDR3 is built from 11 residues. CDR3: CAWSLNYGYTF. The DNA of the CDR3 is TGTGCCTGGAGTCTAAACTATGGCTACACCTTC. Filled out from reference TRBV30 and TRBJ1-2, the complete variable domain reads SQTIHQWPATLVQPVGSPLSLECTVEGTSNPNLYWYRQAAGRGLQLLFYSVGIGQISSEVPQNLSASRPQDRQFILSSKKLLLSDSGFYLCAWSLNYGYTFGSGTRLTVV.

This clonotype appeared a few times. The rearrangement joins TRBV6-1 to TRBJ1-5; D possibly corresponds to TRBD1 (5 bases). The CDR3 totals 15 residues. The germline V gene encodes CDR1 MNHNS and CDR2 SASEGT. Trimming cost V 5 bases and J 4 bases, with 15 bases left between them. The DNA of the CDR3 is TGTGCCAGCAGTTCCCGGACAACCGGGAATCAGCCCCAGCATTTT. Protein product: CASSSRTTGNQPQHF.

The genes are TRBV6-5 and TRBJ2-1; possible D gene TRBD2, 6 bases. Germline assignment: CDR1 MNHEY and CDR2 SVGAGI. The CDR3 runs to 15 residues. Trimming cost V 2 bases and J 4 bases, with 12 bases left between them. CDR3 region: CASSYGGEVYNEQFF. The CDR3 DNA sequence: TGTGCCAGCAGTTACGGAGGGGAGGTATACAATGAGCAGTTCTTC.